One and the same sample provided the 17 T cell receptor beta chains below, sequenced in a study of blood T cell repertoires in COVID-19. Profiling relied on immunoSEQ multiplex PCR, and the TCRdb table lists in-frame clones only, not all of them. The data show some 250,000 clones, over 80% seen once. Material: PBMCs or T cells enriched from blood (not recorded which). The receptor set was obtained from a human donor in a cohort exposed to, infected with or recovered from COVID-19 (not recorded which). The donor label of this sample is uncertain.

V gene TRBV6-5 combines with J gene TRBJ1-4, with unresolved D. The CDR3 totals 14 residues. Trimming pared 2 bases from V and 8 bases from J, leaving 12 bases between. Germline loops: CDR1 MNHEY, CDR2 SVGAGI. CDR3 DNA sequence: TGTGCCAGCAGTTACCTTGGGGAGGGAGAAAAACTGTTTTTT. The encoded protein is CASSYLGEGEKLFF.

The rearrangement uses TRBV14 and TRBJ2-6, with 7 nucleotides matching TRBD2. V trimming: 1 base; J trimming: 2 bases; junction bases outside the gene matches: 8. Germline assignment: CDR1 SGHDN and CDR2 FVKESK. CDR3 length equals 18 residues. CDR3 in amino acids: CASSQVGSGWTGANVLTF. The CDR3 DNA reads TGTGCCAGCAGCCAAGTCGGTAGCGGGTGGACTGGGGCCAACGTCCTGACTTTC.

The chain uses TRBV5-4 and TRBJ2-7, with 9 bases identical to TRBD2. In germline, CDR1 is SGHNT, CDR2 YYREEE (reference sequence). With V trimmed by 5 bases and J by 6 bases, 9 bases remained unmatched. This CDR3 spans 14 amino acids. The CDR3 region is CASRSTSGISEQYF. As DNA, the CDR3 is TGTGCCAGCAGGTCGACTAGCGGTATAAGCGAGCAGTACTTC.

This chain joins TRBV30 and TRBJ2-3; possibly TRBD1 for D (5 bases). Trimming left V 2 bases short and J 8 bases short, with 11 bases between. Germline V gene data show CDR1 as GTSNPN and CDR2 as SVGIG (reference sequence). This CDR3 spans 12 amino acids. CDR3 coding DNA: TGTGCCTGGAGTACCCGACAGCGTACGCAGTATTTT. Translation: CAWSTRQRTQYF.

This rearrangement joins TRBV3-1 (or the pseudogene TRBV3-2) to TRBJ1-2, with a weak D call TRBD1 (6 bases). Germline V lookup: CDR1 LGHDT, CDR2 YNNKEL (reference sequence). CDR3 length equals 14 residues. The V gene lost 5 bases and the J gene lost 0 bases, with 10 bases spanning the gap. CDR3 nucleotide sequence: TGTGCCAGCAGCGGGACACTCGCTAACTATGGCTACACCTTC. It yields the protein CASSGTLANYGYTF.

The chain carries TRBV18 and TRBJ2-5; a possible D gene is TRBD1 (6 bases). Germline V gene sequence: CDR1 KGHSH, CDR2 LQKENI. CDR3 size: 14 residues. V lost 3 bases, J lost 1 base, and 9 bases lay in between. For the CDR3, the DNA is TGTGCCAGCTCACCTTCGGACAGCCAAGAGACCCAGTACTTC. Translated, it gives CASSPSDSQETQYF.

The chain carries TRBV18 and TRBJ2-4, with 7 bases aligning to TRBD2. The CDR3 is made up of 15 amino acids. V trimming: 1 base; J trimming: 2 bases; junction bases outside the gene matches: 2. CDR1 and CDR2 from the germline V gene are KGHSH and LQKENI. The CDR3 bases are TGTGCCAGCTCACCACAGGGAGGGACCAAAAACATTCAGTACTTC. As protein: CASSPQGGTKNIQYF.

This chain links TRBV24-1 with TRBJ2-1, with TRBD2 identical over 13 bases. Germline trimming cut 5 bases from V and 4 bases from J; bases unmatched to any gene: 4. Germline V gene lookup returns CDR1 KGHDR and CDR2 SFDVKD. This CDR3 contains 16 residues. The CDR3 spells CATSGGLAGVYNEQFF. Here the CDR3 DNA reads TGTGCCACCAGTGGTGGACTAGCGGGGGTGTACAATGAGCAGTTCTTC.

The chain carries TRBV7-8 and TRBJ1-3, with a weak D call TRBD1 (5 bases). The CDR3 contains 16 residues. V lost 4 bases to trimming and J lost 4 bases, with 17 bases between them. Germline CDR1 and CDR2: SGHVS and FQNEAQ. DNA of the CDR3: TGTGCCAGCAGCTCCTACGGGTCAGGGTCCGGAAACACCATATATTTT. Translation gives CASSSYGSGSGNTIYF.

This chain joins TRBV19 and TRBJ2-3; 10 nucleotides match TRBD2. CDR3 length: 17 residues. V dropped 5 bases and J dropped 2; count of bases not matched to a gene: 10. Germline V gives CDR1 LNHDA, CDR2 SQIVND (reference sequence). The CDR3 region is CASSARTSGLTTDTQYF. In nucleotides, the CDR3 is TGTGCCAGTAGTGCTCGGACTAGCGGACTTACCACAGATACGCAGTATTTT.

The J gene is TRBJ1-2, the V gene TRBV20-1; the D is unclear. Trimming took off 6 bases at V and 8 bases at J, with 10 bases between the two ends. CDR3 length equals 10 residues. Germline V gives CDR1 DFQATT, CDR2 SNEGSKA (reference sequence). This chain's CDR3 is CSALEAGYTF. The CDR3 coding sequence is TGCAGTGCCCTCGAAGCGGGCTACACCTTC.

The V and J genes are TRBV5-1 and TRBJ2-3, with D uncertain. The CDR3 contains 16 residues. Germline V gene sequence: CDR1 SGHRS, CDR2 YFSETQ. Trimming removed 1 base from V and 0 bases from J, with 12 bases in between. The DNA for the CDR3 is TGCGCCAGCAGCTTGTATTCCAGCGTTAGCACAGATACGCAGTATTTT. It yields the protein CASSLYSSVSTDTQYF.

The V gene is TRBV18, the J gene TRBJ2-1, with D possibly being TRBD1 (6 bases). The CDR3 contains 14 residues. Trimming shortened V by 3 bases and J by 8 bases, and 14 bases separated the two germline ends. Looked up from germline, CDR1 is KGHSH and CDR2 is LQKENI. CDR3 in DNA: TGTGCCAGCTCACCCCCCAGGGGACGGGATGAGCAGTTCTTC. Translated, it gives CASSPPRGRDEQFF. The variable domain in full, completed from reference TRBV18 and TRBJ2-1, reads NAGVMQNPRHLVRRRGQEARLRCSPMKGHSHVYWYRQLPEEGLKFMVYLQKENIIDESGMPKERFSAEFPKEGPSILRIQQVVRGDSAAYFCASSPPRGRDEQFFGPGTRLTVL.

This chain's CDR3 is CASSYRQGAEKLFF. CDR3 nucleotides: TGTGCCAGCAGTTACAGACAGGGAGCTGAAAAACTGTTTTTT. V gene TRBV6-5 combines with J gene TRBJ1-4; 7 nucleotides match TRBD1. This CDR3 region has 14 residues. Germline V CDR1 and CDR2: MNHEY, SVGAGI. The V and J ends lost 2 bases and 7 bases, in that order; junction bases with no gene match: 4.

This chain joins TRBV11-2 and TRBJ1-1; no clear D gene. CDR1 is SGHAT and CDR2 is FQNNGV in the germline V gene. V was trimmed by 1 base and J by 2 bases, leaving 5 bases between them. The CDR3 is made up of 13 amino acids. In DNA, the CDR3 is TGTGCCAGCAGCTTAGGTATCAACACTGAAGCTTTCTTT. Its translation is CASSLGINTEAFF.

CDR3 sequence (DNA): TGTGCCAGCAGTTTTTCCCCGGGACATCTCCAAGAGACCCAGTACTTC. Encoded protein: CASSFSPGHLQETQYF. The chain has TRBV6-5 and TRBJ2-5; a weak D match, TRBD1 (6 bases). With 4 bases removed from V and 1 base from J, the gap between germline ends came to 16 bases. The germline gives CDR1 MNHEY, CDR2 SVGAGI. CDR3 length: 16 residues.

V gene TRBV18 combines with J gene TRBJ2-7, with D maybe TRBD1 (6 bases). Germline CDR1 KGHSH, CDR2 LQKENI. This CDR3 has 15 residues. Trimming left V 0 bases short and J 6 bases short, with 15 bases between. CDR3 coding DNA: TGTGCCAGCTCACCACCGGGGCAGGGGAAGATCGAGCAGTACTTC. This translates into CASSPPGQGKIEQYF.